A selection of T cell receptor beta chains follows, all from one sample in a study of cytomegalovirus exposure and HLA in healthy donors. Profiling relied on immunoSEQ multiplex PCR, and the TCRdb table lists in-frame clones only, not all of them. Of under 200,000 clones in the sample, 60% to 85% are singletons; the top ten hold 2.5% to 3.5%. Sequencing was done on a sample of PBMCs. The receptors originated from a female donor in good health and CMV-seronegative. Each CDR3 is given with its conserved first and last residue. D genes are given only for firm matches. Size tells how often a clone was seen (once, few, many) or the class of an expanded clone, and some rows leave it out.

V gene: TRBV4-1; clone size: -; J gene: TRBJ2-7; D gene: -; CDR3 length: 14; CDR3 DNA: TGCGCCAGCAGCCAAGGACTTCTAGCCTACGAGCAGTACTTC; CDR3 protein: CASSQGLLAYEQYF
V gene: TRBV15; clone size: -; J gene: TRBJ2-7; D gene: TRBD2; CDR3 length: 16; CDR3 DNA: TGTGCCACCAGCAGAGCCAGCGGGGGGACACGCTACGAGCAGTACTTC; CDR3 protein: CATSRASGGTRYEQYF
V gene: TRBV9; clone size: -; J gene: TRBJ2-1; D gene: TRBD2; CDR3 length: 19; CDR3 DNA: TGTGCCAGCAGCGTAGAGAGTGGTAGCGGGAGGCGTTGGGACAATGAGCAGTTCTTC; CDR3 protein: CASSVESGSGRRWDNEQFF
V gene: TRBV6-5; clone size: -; J gene: TRBJ1-5; D gene: -; CDR3 length: 13; CDR3 DNA: TGTGCCAGCAACAGGACAGTGAATCAGCCCCAGCATTTT; CDR3 protein: CASNRTVNQPQHF
V gene: TRBV15; clone size: -; J gene: TRBJ2-5; D gene: TRBD2; CDR3 length: 15; CDR3 DNA: TGTGCCACCACAACTACCGGGACTAGCAAGGAGACCCAGTACTTC; CDR3 protein: CATTTTGTSKETQYF
V gene: TRBV7-7; clone size: -; J gene: TRBJ2-5; D gene: -; CDR3 length: 13; CDR3 DNA: TGTGCTAGCAGCTTAGCCGGTACGGAGACCCAGTACTTC; CDR3 protein: CASSLAGTETQYF
V gene: TRBV30; clone size: -; J gene: TRBJ2-7; D gene: TRBD1; CDR3 length: 14; CDR3 DNA: TGTGCCTGGATACGGGACAGGGGATCCTACGAGCAGTACTTC; CDR3 protein: CAWIRDRGSYEQYF
V gene: TRBV12-2; clone size: -; J gene: TRBJ1-2; D gene: -; CDR3 length: 16; CDR3 DNA: TGTGCAAGTCGTTACAGGGGCCGGGGGTTTGCCTATGGCTACACCTTC; CDR3 protein: CASRYRGRGFAYGYTF
V gene: TRBV14; clone size: once; J gene: TRBJ2-7; D gene: -; CDR3 length: 15; CDR3 DNA: TGTGCCAGCAGCCAAGCCCCCTACAGTCCCTACGAGCAGTACTTC; CDR3 protein: CASSQAPYSPYEQYF
V gene: TRBV7-6; clone size: few; J gene: TRBJ2-7; D gene: TRBD2; CDR3 length: 16; CDR3 DNA: TGTGCCAGCAGCTTACTAGCGGGGGGTCTCTACTACGAGCAGTACTTC; CDR3 protein: CASSLLAGGLYYEQYF
V gene: TRBV5-4; clone size: -; J gene: TRBJ1-2; D gene: -; CDR3 length: 14; CDR3 DNA: TGTGCCAGCAGCTTGGAAGCGGGAACGGGTGGCTACACCTTC; CDR3 protein: CASSLEAGTGGYTF
V gene: TRBV9; clone size: -; J gene: TRBJ2-1; D gene: TRBD2; CDR3 length: 15; CDR3 DNA: TGTGCCAGCAGCAAGAAGCGGGAACGTGACAATGAGCAGTTCTTC; CDR3 protein: CASSKKRERDNEQFF
V gene: TRBV4-1; clone size: -; J gene: TRBJ2-7; D gene: TRBD2; CDR3 length: 15; CDR3 DNA: TGCGCCAGCAGCCCACTAGCGGCCAGCTCCTACGAGCAGTACTTC; CDR3 protein: CASSPLAASSYEQYF
V gene: TRBV7-6; clone size: -; J gene: TRBJ1-5; D gene: -; CDR3 length: 17; CDR3 DNA: TGTGCCAGCAGCATCACGTCGGGGGGTTATAGCAATCAGCCCCAGCATTTT; CDR3 protein: CASSITSGGYSNQPQHF
V gene: TRBV5-4; clone size: few; J gene: TRBJ1-1; D gene: -; CDR3 length: 12; CDR3 DNA: TGTGCCAGCAGCTTTCGTAACACTGAAGCTTTCTTT; CDR3 protein: CASSFRNTEAFF
V gene: TRBV6-5; clone size: -; J gene: TRBJ1-5; D gene: TRBD1; CDR3 length: 14; CDR3 DNA: TGTGCCAGCAGCCCGGGACAGGGTCGACAGCCCCAGCATTTT; CDR3 protein: CASSPGQGRQPQHF
V gene: TRBV28; clone size: -; J gene: TRBJ2-7; D gene: TRBD1; CDR3 length: 13; CDR3 DNA: TGTGCCAGCAGCCGAGGACAGGGCTACGAGCAGTACTTC; CDR3 protein: CASSRGQGYEQYF
V gene: TRBV5-6; clone size: -; J gene: TRBJ1-2; D gene: -; CDR3 length: 13; CDR3 DNA: TGTGCCAGCAGCCCCGGCGGGGGTCGGGGCTACACCTTC; CDR3 protein: CASSPGGGRGYTF
V gene: TRBV9; clone size: -; J gene: TRBJ1-1; D gene: -; CDR3 length: 13; CDR3 DNA: TGTGCCAGCAGCGTACCTCCTAACACTGAAGCTTTCTTT; CDR3 protein: CASSVPPNTEAFF
V gene: TRBV28; clone size: few; J gene: TRBJ1-3; D gene: -; CDR3 length: 16; CDR3 DNA: TGTGCCAGCAGTTTATGGGGAGACATGGCTGGAAACACCATATATTTT; CDR3 protein: CASSLWGDMAGNTIYF
V gene: TRBV28; clone size: once; J gene: TRBJ2-3; D gene: TRBD2; CDR3 length: 17; CDR3 DNA: TGTGCCAGCAGTTCGGGACTAGCGGGGACCTACGGGGATACGCAGTATTTT; CDR3 protein: CASSSGLAGTYGDTQYF
V gene: TRBV19; clone size: -; J gene: TRBJ2-5; D gene: -; CDR3 length: 14; CDR3 DNA: TGTGCCAGTAGTGTTGGTCTGACTCAAGAGACCCAGTACTTC; CDR3 protein: CASSVGLTQETQYF
V gene: TRBV6-5; clone size: -; J gene: TRBJ1-6; D gene: -; CDR3 length: 15; CDR3 DNA: TGTGCCAGCAGTTACCTATCGACAACTAATTCACCCCTCCACTTT; CDR3 protein: CASSYLSTTNSPLHF
V gene: TRBV7-9; clone size: -; J gene: TRBJ2-5; D gene: -; CDR3 length: 15; CDR3 DNA: TGTGCCAGCAGATACAGGTGGGGCCTCCAAGAGACCCAGTACTTC; CDR3 protein: CASRYRWGLQETQYF
V gene: TRBV11-2; clone size: -; J gene: TRBJ1-1; D gene: -; CDR3 length: 15; CDR3 DNA: TGTGCCAGCAGCTTCTCCCTCGGGACATACACTGAAGCTTTCTTT; CDR3 protein: CASSFSLGTYTEAFF
V gene: TRBV28; clone size: -; J gene: TRBJ2-3; D gene: TRBD1; CDR3 length: 15; CDR3 DNA: TGTGCCAGCAGGATTAACAGGGGGCCCACAGATACGCAGTATTTT; CDR3 protein: CASRINRGPTDTQYF
V gene: TRBV13; clone size: -; J gene: TRBJ2-3; D gene: TRBD2; CDR3 length: 15; CDR3 DNA: TGTGCCAGCAGCACGAAGCGGGGGGCCACAGATACGCAGTATTTT; CDR3 protein: CASSTKRGATDTQYF
V gene: TRBV2; clone size: -; J gene: TRBJ2-1; D gene: -; CDR3 length: 15; CDR3 DNA: TGTGCCAGCAGTGCGTTCAGGGTGTCCTACAATGAGCAGTTCTTC; CDR3 protein: CASSAFRVSYNEQFF
V gene: TRBV27; clone size: -; J gene: TRBJ1-6; D gene: -; CDR3 length: 14; CDR3 DNA: TGTGCCAGCGGCTTTCCAGGCAATAATTCACCCCTCCACTTT; CDR3 protein: CASGFPGNNSPLHF
V gene: TRBV27; clone size: -; J gene: TRBJ2-7; D gene: -; CDR3 length: 14; CDR3 DNA: TGTGCCAGCAGGGCCGGGACAACCTCCTACGAGCAGTACTTC; CDR3 protein: CASRAGTTSYEQYF
V gene: TRBV5-1; clone size: -; J gene: TRBJ2-3; D gene: -; CDR3 length: 15; CDR3 DNA: TGCGCCAACAGCTTGGCCGATCTCAGACAGGATACGCAGTATTTT; CDR3 protein: CANSLADLRQDTQYF
V gene: TRBV6-5; clone size: -; J gene: TRBJ1-3; D gene: -; CDR3 length: 14; CDR3 DNA: TGTGCCAGCAGTTACCGCGGCAATCGAAACACCATATATTTT; CDR3 protein: CASSYRGNRNTIYF
V gene: TRBV30; clone size: -; J gene: TRBJ2-1; D gene: -; CDR3 length: 15; CDR3 DNA: TGTGCCTGGAGTGTACGGGGACTCCGGGACAATGAGCAGTTCTTC; CDR3 protein: CAWSVRGLRDNEQFF
V gene: TRBV18; clone size: few; J gene: TRBJ2-2; D gene: -; CDR3 length: 14; CDR3 DNA: TGTGCCAGCTCACCGAGCGGCGACACCGGGGAGCTGTTTTTT; CDR3 protein: CASSPSGDTGELFF
V gene: TRBV18; clone size: -; J gene: TRBJ2-2; D gene: -; CDR3 length: 16; CDR3 DNA: TGTGCCAGCTCACCATTATTGGACAGGAACACCGGGGAGCTGTTTTTT; CDR3 protein: CASSPLLDRNTGELFF
V gene: TRBV7-3; clone size: -; J gene: TRBJ2-1; D gene: TRBD2; CDR3 length: 16; CDR3 DNA: TGTGCCAGCAGCTCGAAAGCGGGAGGATCCTACAATGAGCAGTTCTTC; CDR3 protein: CASSSKAGGSYNEQFF
V gene: TRBV10-2; clone size: -; J gene: TRBJ2-1; D gene: TRBD2; CDR3 length: 13; CDR3 DNA: TGCGCCAGCAAGACTAGCGGGGGCAATGAGCAGTTCTTC; CDR3 protein: CASKTSGGNEQFF
V gene: TRBV27; clone size: -; J gene: TRBJ2-1; D gene: -; CDR3 length: 14; CDR3 DNA: TGTGCCAGCAGCCCGGGGTTACCCGGCAATGAGCAGTTCTTC; CDR3 protein: CASSPGLPGNEQFF
V gene: TRBV18; clone size: -; J gene: TRBJ2-2; D gene: -; CDR3 length: 14; CDR3 DNA: TGTGCCAGCTCACCGACTGGAAACACCGGGGAGCTGTTTTTT; CDR3 protein: CASSPTGNTGELFF
V gene: TRBV7-8; clone size: once; J gene: TRBJ1-2; D gene: -; CDR3 length: 15; CDR3 DNA: TGTGCCAGCAGCTTAGTAATTCGAGGGGGAAATGGCTACACCTTC; CDR3 protein: CASSLVIRGGNGYTF
V gene: TRBV5-1; clone size: -; J gene: TRBJ2-3; D gene: TRBD2; CDR3 length: 16; CDR3 DNA: TGCGCCAGCAGAACGGAGGCGGGGGGCCTCACAGATACGCAGTATTTT; CDR3 protein: CASRTEAGGLTDTQYF
V gene: TRBV19; clone size: -; J gene: TRBJ2-5; D gene: -; CDR3 length: 14; CDR3 DNA: TGTGCCAGTAGTAGCTTTGCGGGATGGGAGACCCAGTACTTC; CDR3 protein: CASSSFAGWETQYF